Listed below are T cell receptor beta chains from one sample, sequenced in a study of cytomegalovirus exposure and HLA in healthy donors. Assay: immunoSEQ multiplex PCR; the TCRdb copy retains only in-frame clones and omits some. The table shows about 110,000 clones, with roughly 71% occurring only once. Sample: PBMCs. These receptors all come from a middle-aged man in good health and CMV-seropositive. Both conserved end residues are part of each CDR3. The D gene is left open where the match is weak. Rows give clone size only sometimes, using once, few, many, or a class for an expanded clone.

CDR3aa: CASSLNLGGVNTEAFF
CDR3nt: TGCGCCAGCAGCTTGAATCTTGGAGGGGTCAACACTGAAGCTTTCTTT
abundance: .
d_gene: .
v_gene: TRBV5-1
j_gene: TRBJ1-1

CDR3aa: CASSEYGGNLYGYTF
CDR3nt: TGTGCCAGCAGTGAATACGGGGGGAATTTATATGGCTACACCTTC
abundance: .
d_gene: .
v_gene: TRBV6-1
j_gene: TRBJ1-2

CDR3aa: CASPGGSTDTQYF
CDR3nt: TGTGCCTCCCCCGGGGGGAGCACAGATACGCAGTATTTT
abundance: .
d_gene: TRBD2
v_gene: TRBV30
j_gene: TRBJ2-3

CDR3aa: CASSSEVDTQYF
CDR3nt: TGTGCCAGCAGTTCGGAGGTGGATACGCAGTATTTT
abundance: .
d_gene: .
v_gene: TRBV7-6
j_gene: TRBJ2-3

CDR3aa: CASSLVGSGEGNEQFF
CDR3nt: TGCGCCAGCAGCTTGGTTGGTAGCGGAGAGGGGAATGAGCAGTTCTTC
abundance: few
d_gene: .
v_gene: TRBV5-1
j_gene: TRBJ2-1

CDR3aa: CASSLTMDREKLFF
CDR3nt: TGTGCCAGCAGCCTAACTATGGACAGAGAAAAACTGTTTTTT
abundance: .
d_gene: .
v_gene: TRBV7-9
j_gene: TRBJ1-4

CDR3aa: CASRTGTGGYTF
CDR3nt: TGCGCCAGCAGGACCGGGACAGGGGGCTACACCTTC
abundance: .
d_gene: TRBD1
v_gene: TRBV5-1
j_gene: TRBJ1-2

CDR3aa: CASTQGAEKLFF
CDR3nt: TGTGCCAGCACGCAGGGGGCTGAAAAACTGTTTTTT
abundance: .
d_gene: TRBD1
v_gene: TRBV6-6
j_gene: TRBJ1-4

CDR3aa: CASRSGVNTEAFF
CDR3nt: TGTGCCAGCAGAAGCGGCGTAAACACTGAAGCTTTCTTT
abundance: .
d_gene: .
v_gene: TRBV5-4
j_gene: TRBJ1-1

CDR3aa: CASSTLLAGVSEQYF
CDR3nt: TGTGCCAGCAGCACATTACTAGCGGGAGTTTCCGAGCAGTACTTC
abundance: .
d_gene: .
v_gene: TRBV21-1
j_gene: TRBJ2-7

CDR3aa: CASSSTDRLLMGGYTF
CDR3nt: TGTGCCAGCAGCTCTACCGACAGGCTCTTAATGGGTGGCTACACCTTC
abundance: .
d_gene: .
v_gene: TRBV7-9
j_gene: TRBJ1-2

CDR3aa: CAWSWTGLETQYF
CDR3nt: TGTGCCTGGAGTTGGACAGGTTTAGAGACCCAGTACTTC
abundance: .
d_gene: TRBD1
v_gene: TRBV30
j_gene: TRBJ2-5

CDR3aa: CASRIEFPGELFF
CDR3nt: TGTGCCAGCAGGATCGAGTTTCCCGGGGAGCTGTTTTTT
abundance: .
d_gene: .
v_gene: TRBV7-2
j_gene: TRBJ2-2

CDR3aa: CASSQGWSLAETQYF
CDR3nt: TGCGCCAGCAGCCAAGGGTGGAGTCTGGCGGAGACCCAGTACTTC
abundance: .
d_gene: .
v_gene: TRBV4-1
j_gene: TRBJ2-5

CDR3aa: CSVGGVGNQPQHF
CDR3nt: TGCAGCGTTGGGGGAGTGGGCAATCAGCCCCAGCATTTT
abundance: .
d_gene: .
v_gene: TRBV29-1
j_gene: TRBJ1-5

CDR3aa: CASRTGIGEQYF
CDR3nt: TGTGCCAGCAGAACAGGGATTGGCGAGCAGTACTTC
abundance: .
d_gene: .
v_gene: TRBV6-5
j_gene: TRBJ2-7

CDR3aa: CASSLFGTSGSNEQFF
CDR3nt: TGTGCCAGCAGCTTATTTGGGACTAGCGGGAGCAATGAGCAGTTCTTC
abundance: .
d_gene: TRBD2
v_gene: TRBV11-2
j_gene: TRBJ2-1

CDR3aa: CAISEAQGTNEKLFF
CDR3nt: TGTGCCATCAGTGAGGCACAGGGAACTAATGAAAAACTGTTTTTT
abundance: .
d_gene: .
v_gene: TRBV10-3
j_gene: TRBJ1-4

CDR3aa: CASTSPAGVETQYF
CDR3nt: TGTGCCAGCACCTCCCCTGCGGGAGTGGAGACCCAGTACTTC
abundance: .
d_gene: TRBD2
v_gene: TRBV7-9
j_gene: TRBJ2-5

CDR3aa: CASSTGTSHNEQFF
CDR3nt: TGCGCCAGCTCTACCGGGACTAGTCATAATGAGCAGTTCTTC
abundance: .
d_gene: TRBD2
v_gene: TRBV4-3
j_gene: TRBJ2-1

CDR3aa: CASNRDRGEQPQHF
CDR3nt: TGTGCCAGCAACAGGGACAGGGGGGAACAGCCCCAGCATTTT
abundance: .
d_gene: TRBD1
v_gene: TRBV6-6
j_gene: TRBJ1-5

CDR3aa: CASSRSGGFNEQFF
CDR3nt: TGCGCCAGCAGCCGTAGCGGGGGGTTCAATGAGCAGTTCTTC
abundance: once
d_gene: TRBD2
v_gene: TRBV5-1
j_gene: TRBJ2-1

CDR3aa: CASSLETGGYEQYF
CDR3nt: TGTGCCAGCAGCTTAGAGACAGGAGGATACGAGCAGTACTTC
abundance: few
d_gene: .
v_gene: TRBV7-2
j_gene: TRBJ2-7

CDR3aa: CASSLGPSEAYNEQFF
CDR3nt: TGCGCCAGCAGCTTGGGGCCCTCCGAAGCCTACAATGAGCAGTTCTTC
abundance: .
d_gene: .
v_gene: TRBV5-1
j_gene: TRBJ2-1

CDR3aa: CASSQGLAGGTDTQYF
CDR3nt: TGTGCCAGCAGCCAAGGACTAGCGGGAGGCACAGATACGCAGTATTTT
abundance: few
d_gene: TRBD2
v_gene: TRBV7-6
j_gene: TRBJ2-3

CDR3aa: CASSLGRGSTDTQYF
CDR3nt: TGCGCCAGCAGCTTGGGGAGGGGTAGCACAGATACGCAGTATTTT
abundance: few
d_gene: .
v_gene: TRBV5-1
j_gene: TRBJ2-3

CDR3aa: CASSPTTSGRMEQDTQYF
CDR3nt: TGTGCCAGCAGCCCAACGACTAGCGGGAGAATGGAGCAGGATACGCAGTATTTT
abundance: .
d_gene: TRBD2
v_gene: TRBV9
j_gene: TRBJ2-3

CDR3aa: CASSLGASIHQPQHF
CDR3nt: TGTGCCAGCAGTTTAGGGGCGAGTATCCATCAGCCCCAGCATTTT
abundance: .
d_gene: .
v_gene: TRBV28
j_gene: TRBJ1-5

CDR3aa: CASSFGQGAGNSPLHF
CDR3nt: TGTGCCAGCAGCTTCGGCCAGGGGGCGGGTAATTCACCCCTCCACTTT
abundance: .
d_gene: TRBD1
v_gene: TRBV11-2
j_gene: TRBJ1-6

CDR3aa: CASSAGLGTAYNTEAFF
CDR3nt: TGTGCCAGCAGTGCCGGGCTCGGGACAGCGTACAACACTGAAGCTTTCTTT
abundance: .
d_gene: TRBD1
v_gene: TRBV6-1
j_gene: TRBJ1-1

CDR3aa: CASTPKKRGNYGYTF
CDR3nt: TGTGCCAGCACCCCCAAAAAGCGGGGCAACTATGGCTACACCTTC
abundance: .
d_gene: .
v_gene: TRBV28
j_gene: TRBJ1-2

CDR3aa: CASTRGDRGSNTEAFF
CDR3nt: TGTGCCAGCACCCGCGGTGACAGGGGATCGAACACTGAAGCTTTCTTT
abundance: .
d_gene: TRBD1
v_gene: TRBV5-4
j_gene: TRBJ1-1

CDR3aa: CASSVGRDSGYEQYF
CDR3nt: TGCGCCAGCAGTGTCGGAAGGGACAGCGGCTACGAGCAGTACTTC
abundance: few
d_gene: TRBD1
v_gene: TRBV5-1
j_gene: TRBJ2-7

CDR3aa: CASSWGVVNGTDTQYF
CDR3nt: TGCGCCAGCAGCTGGGGAGTCGTTAACGGCACAGATACGCAGTATTTT
abundance: .
d_gene: .
v_gene: TRBV5-1
j_gene: TRBJ2-3

CDR3aa: CASRETVSNQPQHF
CDR3nt: TGTGCCAGCAGGGAGACAGTAAGCAATCAGCCCCAGCATTTT
abundance: .
d_gene: .
v_gene: TRBV2
j_gene: TRBJ1-5

CDR3aa: CASIVQGPGELFF
CDR3nt: TGTGCCAGCATTGTCCAGGGCCCCGGGGAGCTGTTTTTT
abundance: .
d_gene: .
v_gene: TRBV2
j_gene: TRBJ2-2

CDR3aa: CASSIRTNEQFF
CDR3nt: TGTGCCAGTAGTATTAGAACTAATGAGCAGTTCTTC
abundance: .
d_gene: .
v_gene: TRBV19
j_gene: TRBJ2-1

CDR3aa: CSVEPSGRYEQFF
CDR3nt: TGCAGCGTTGAGCCTAGCGGGAGGTATGAGCAGTTCTTC
abundance: once
d_gene: TRBD2
v_gene: TRBV29-1
j_gene: TRBJ2-1

CDR3aa: CASSLAEETQYF
CDR3nt: TGTGCCAGCAGCCTAGCGGAAGAGACCCAGTACTTC
abundance: .
d_gene: TRBD2
v_gene: TRBV2
j_gene: TRBJ2-5

CDR3aa: CASSLLPAGGPRSTDTQYF
CDR3nt: TGTGCCAGCAGTTTATTACCTGCGGGAGGGCCGAGGTCCACAGATACGCAGTATTTT
abundance: .
d_gene: TRBD2
v_gene: TRBV28
j_gene: TRBJ2-3

CDR3aa: CASSFTSRVNTEAFF
CDR3nt: TGTGCCAGCAGCTTTACCTCCAGGGTGAACACTGAAGCTTTCTTT
abundance: .
d_gene: .
v_gene: TRBV13
j_gene: TRBJ1-1

CDR3aa: CASSSTGVTGELFF
CDR3nt: TGTGCCAGCAGCTCTACTGGAGTAACCGGGGAGCTGTTTTTT
abundance: .
d_gene: .
v_gene: TRBV9
j_gene: TRBJ2-2

CDR3aa: CASRQAGANALTF
CDR3nt: TGTGCCAGCAGGCAAGCTGGGGCCAACGCCCTGACTTTC
abundance: .
d_gene: .
v_gene: TRBV6-5
j_gene: TRBJ2-6

CDR3aa: CASSMTDSYGYTF
CDR3nt: TGTGCCAGCAGTATGACAGACTCCTATGGCTACACCTTC
abundance: .
d_gene: .
v_gene: TRBV28
j_gene: TRBJ1-2